The 30 T cell receptor beta chains below all came from one sample that was sequenced in a study of T cell responses to AZD1222 COVID-19 vaccine. Clones were read by immunoSEQ multiplex PCR, and TCRdb kept only the in-frame ones, dropping some. The sample lists approximately 190,000 clones, 90% to 95% seen once, with roughly 0.99% in the top ten. The input for sequencing was peripheral blood, taken 28 days after the second AZD1222 dose. The receptors were sampled from an adult who received the AZD1222 COVID-19 vaccine.

This chain links TRBV6-2 or TRBV6-3 with TRBJ2-7; 7 bases map to TRBD1. CDR3 length: 16 residues. Germline CDR1 MNHEY, CDR2 SVGEGT. Trimming cost V 2 bases and J 0 bases; bases outside gene matches: 7. CDR3 nucleotide sequence: TGTGCCAGCAGTTACGACACAGGGGCAGGCTCCTACGAGCAGTACTTC. This encodes CASSYDTGAGSYEQYF.

CDR3 nucleotide sequence: TGCGCCAGCAGCTTGGACCAGGGGTTCGGCACTGAAGCTTTCTTT. Amino acids: CASSLDQGFGTEAFF. J is TRBJ1-1 and V is TRBV5-1; a possible D gene is TRBD1 (6 bases). V shed 0 bases and J shed 4 bases, with 13 bases lying between them. Germline V lookup: CDR1 SGHRS, CDR2 YFSETQ. This CDR3 has 15 residues.

The CDR3 loop is CASSGQGDTGELFF. CDR3 DNA: TGTGCCAGCAGTGGACAGGGGGACACCGGGGAGCTGTTTTTT. This chain connects TRBV6-4 to TRBJ2-2; TRBD1 matches 9 bases. The V segment lost 4 bases and the J segment 3 bases; nucleotides outside the gene matches: 0. The CDR3 contains 14 residues. Per germline, CDR1 MRHNA and CDR2 SNTAGT.

J is TRBJ1-5 and V is TRBV5-5; D is possibly TRBD1 (5 bases). Looked up from germline, CDR1 is SGHKS and CDR2 is YYEKEE (reference sequence). The CDR3 has 16 amino acids. With 0 bases removed from V and 3 bases from J, the gap between germline ends came to 13 bases. In DNA form, the CDR3 reads TGTGCCAGCAGCTTGGGCCAAGAGGGGCCCAATCAGCCCCAGCATTTT. Translating it yields CASSLGQEGPNQPQHF.

This sequence joins TRBV9 and TRBJ2-7; 8 bases are a match to TRBD1. Germline V gene data show CDR1 as SGDLS and CDR2 as YYNGEE. This CDR3 is 13 amino acids long. The junction had 3 bases not matched to a gene; V was cut back by 0 bases and J by 7 bases. The CDR3 DNA reads as TGTGCCAGCAGCGTAGCTACAGGGGGTGAGCAGTACTTC. This sequence encodes CASSVATGGEQYF.

The V gene is TRBV5-1, the J gene TRBJ1-4; D is unclear. The germline V and J ends were trimmed by 2 bases and 8 bases, with 16 bases remaining between them. The V gene's germline CDR1 is SGHRS and CDR2 YFSETQ. CDR3 length equals 15 residues. The CDR3 region has the DNA TGCGCCAGCAGCTTAATACCAACAAGCGGGGAAAAACTGTTTTTT. It codes for CASSLIPTSGEKLFF. Full variable domain (remainder filled in from reference TRBV5-1 and TRBJ1-4): KAGVTQTPRYLIKTRGQQVTLSCSPISGHRSVSWYQQTPGQGLQFLFEYFSETQRNKGNFPGRFSGRQFSNSRSEMNVSTLELGDSALYLCASSLIPTSGEKLFFGSGTQLSVL.

This chain connects TRBV29-1 to TRBJ1-1; 7 bases agree with TRBD1. The V segment lost 4 bases and the J segment 4 bases; nucleotides outside the gene matches: 6. Germline V gene data show CDR1 as SQVTM and CDR2 as ANQGSEA. The CDR3 consists of 13 residues. The CDR3 bases are TGCAGCGTTGTTGACAGGGAGGGCACTGAAGCTTTCTTT. Translating it yields CSVVDREGTEAFF.

The chain combines TRBV5-4 with TRBJ2-3, with D perhaps TRBD2 (7 bases). Germline CDR1 reads SGHNT; CDR2 reads YYREEE (reference sequence). The length of the CDR3 is 14 residues. V shed 3 bases and J shed 4 bases, with 12 bases lying between them. CDR3 loop: CASSSSGGSDTQYF. In nucleotides, the CDR3 is TGTGCCAGCAGCTCTTCGGGGGGCTCAGATACGCAGTATTTT. Together with reference TRBV5-4 and TRBJ2-3, the CDR3 gives the full variable domain: ETGVTQSPTHLIKTRGQQVTLRCSSQSGHNTVSWYQQALGQGPQFIFQYYREEENGRGNFPPRFSGLQFPNYSSELNVNALELDDSALYLCASSSSGGSDTQYFGPGTRLTVL.

V gene TRBV6-1 combines with J gene TRBJ2-1; D might be TRBD2 (5 bases). Germline-derived CDR1 and CDR2 are MNHNS and SASEGT. V was cut by 0 bases and J by 7 bases, with 13 bases left in between. CDR3 length: 15 residues. Written as DNA, the CDR3 is TGTGCCAGCAGTGAAGCGGCCAGCGGTCGGAATGAGCAGTTCTTC. It codes for CASSEAASGRNEQFF.

V is TRBV5-5 and J is TRBJ1-5, with D perhaps TRBD1 (5 bases). From germline, CDR1 is SGHKS and CDR2 YYEKEE (reference sequence). The CDR3 is made up of 16 amino acids. Deletions cut 1 base from V and 0 bases from J, with 11 bases between. CDR3 sequence: CASSLLGGNSNQPQHF. The CDR3, as DNA: TGTGCCAGCAGCTTGTTGGGGGGTAATAGCAATCAGCCCCAGCATTTT.

The chain links TRBV5-1 to TRBJ1-1; D is undetermined. Trimming left V 0 bases short and J 0 bases short, with 12 bases between. The CDR3 loop spans 16 amino acids. CDR1 is SGHRS and CDR2 is YFSETQ in the germline V gene. CDR3 in amino acids: CASSLGGGRVNTEAFF. The CDR3 nucleotides read TGCGCCAGCAGCTTGGGTGGCGGGAGGGTGAACACTGAAGCTTTCTTT.

The chain links TRBV21-1 to TRBJ1-1. TRBV21-1 is shown as a pseudogene. The CDR3 length is 10 residues. CDR3 amino acids: CASSSPSAFF. The CDR3 DNA reads TGTGCCAGCAGCTCCCCTTCGGCTTTCTTT.

V and J are TRBV30 and TRBJ1-4; perhaps TRBD1 as D (5 bases). Between the trimmed V and J ends, which lost 0 bases and 10 bases, there was a span of 9 bases. This CDR3 contains 12 residues. Germline values: CDR1 GTSNPN, CDR2 SVGIG (reference sequence). The CDR3 spells CAWSVGGRKLFF. The CDR3 DNA reads TGTGCCTGGAGTGTGGGGGGGAGAAAACTGTTTTTT.

The rearrangement uses TRBV20-1 and TRBJ1-2; D ambiguous. Looked up from germline, CDR1 is DFQATT and CDR2 is SNEGSKA (reference sequence). CDR3 length: 13 residues. Trimming removed 3 bases from V and 0 bases from J, with 8 bases in between. The CDR3 is CSASGGANYGYTF. As DNA, the CDR3 is TGCAGTGCTAGTGGTGGAGCTAACTATGGCTACACCTTC.

This sequence joins TRBV6-5 and TRBJ1-4; 7 positions agree with TRBD1. Per germline, CDR1 MNHEY and CDR2 SVGAGI. The V and J ends lost 5 bases and 7 bases, in that order; junction bases with no gene match: 7. The CDR3 loop spans 14 amino acids. CDR3 in amino acids: CASSLRGGGEKLFF. DNA for the CDR3: TGTGCCAGCAGTCTCAGAGGGGGCGGTGAAAAACTGTTTTTT.

The CDR3, as DNA: TGTGCCAGCAGTTTAGCAGGGGGGAACCCCCACCCCTACGAGCAGTACTTC. Amino acid sequence: CASSLAGGNPHPYEQYF. The chain uses TRBV27 and TRBJ2-7; D perhaps matches TRBD1 (7 bases). This CDR3 has 17 amino acids. Germline V CDR1 and CDR2: MNHEY, SMNVEV (reference sequence). V was clipped by 2 bases and J by 2 bases, with 19 bases between them.

This clone was counted a single time. This rearrangement joins TRBV21-1 to TRBJ2-7; the table's D call, TRBD2, was not checked against the DNA. TRBV21-1 is a pseudogene locus. The CDR3 loop spans 15 amino acids. CDR3 amino acids: CASSNRKDSRWEQYF. CDR3 sequence (DNA): TGTGCCAGCAGCAATCGGAAAGACTCTCGTTGGGAGCAGTACTTC.

This chain links TRBV4-1 with TRBJ2-3; the D is unclear. Germline V gene sequence: CDR1 MGHRA, CDR2 YSYEKL. This CDR3 comprises 12 residues. The V gene lost 4 bases and the J gene lost 4 bases, with 6 bases spanning the gap. Here the CDR3 DNA reads TGCGCCAGCAGCCGCACCCCAGATACGCAGTATTTT. This gives the protein CASSRTPDTQYF.

This sequence joins TRBV7-2 and TRBJ1-1; the match to TRBD1 covers 8 bases. V lost 4 bases, J lost 10 bases, and 8 bases stayed unmatched. Germline CDR1 reads SGHTA; CDR2 reads FQGNSA. The CDR3 sequence is 13 residues long. CDR3: CASSSTTGVGAFF. In DNA, the CDR3 is TGTGCCAGCAGCTCAACGACAGGGGTGGGAGCTTTCTTT.

This clone was seen only once. V is TRBV6-6 and J is TRBJ2-1, with 11 bases matching TRBD1. CDR3 length equals 15 residues. The V gene's germline CDR1 is MNHNY and CDR2 SVGAGI (reference sequence). V dropped 3 bases and J dropped 6; count of bases not matched to a gene: 4. The CDR3 sequence: CASSYLGTGGNEQFF. The CDR3, as DNA: TGTGCCAGCAGTTATCTCGGGACAGGGGGCAATGAGCAGTTCTTC.

The chain employs TRBV7-9 and TRBJ1-2, with 7 bases lining up with TRBD1. The CDR3 length is 13 residues. Germline V gene lookup returns CDR1 SEHNR and CDR2 FQNEAQ (reference sequence). V gave up 6 bases and J gave up 10 bases; unmatched junction bases: 11. CDR3 nucleotide sequence: TGTGCCAGCAGTCAATCAGGGGGGATTTTCTACACCTTC. Its translation: CASSQSGGIFYTF.

The chain couples TRBV19 to TRBJ1-1, with D maybe TRBD1 (5 bases). CDR1 and CDR2 (germline): LNHDA, SQIVND (reference sequence). V lost 7 bases, J lost 3 bases, and 15 bases lay in between. The CDR3 extends over 14 amino acids. The CDR3: CASILSGIDTEAFF. The CDR3 nucleotides are TGTGCCAGTATATTGTCAGGGATAGACACTGAAGCTTTCTTT.

The rearrangement links TRBV7-9 to TRBJ1-2, with D perhaps matching TRBD1 (5 bases). The germline V gene has CDR1 SEHNR and CDR2 FQNEAQ (reference sequence). V lost 3 bases, J lost 1 base, and 6 bases lay in between. This CDR3 has 13 amino acids. Here the CDR3 DNA reads TGTGCCAGCAGCTTCGACAGTAACTATGGCTACACCTTC. It translates to CASSFDSNYGYTF.

The rearrangement links TRBV5-1 to TRBJ2-3; D possibly uses TRBD1 or TRBD2 (5 bases each). Germline CDR1 reads SGHRS; CDR2 reads YFSETQ. V was cut by 3 bases and J by 2 bases, with 7 bases left in between. This CDR3 is built from 13 residues. This chain's CDR3 is CASSWGYTDTQYF. CDR3 in DNA: TGCGCCAGCAGCTGGGGGTACACAGATACGCAGTATTTT.

V is TRBV18 and J is TRBJ1-6, with D perhaps TRBD1 (6 bases). V lost 3 bases to trimming and J lost 9 bases, with 15 bases between them. Germline V gives CDR1 KGHSH, CDR2 LQKENI. The CDR3 is 15 residues long. The CDR3 is CASSPGGSRISPLHF. The CDR3 DNA is TGTGCCAGCTCACCCGGGGGCTCCAGGATTTCACCCCTCCACTTT.

This rearrangement joins TRBV25-1 to TRBJ2-1, with D possibly TRBD2 on 5 matching bases. The V gene lost 4 bases and the J gene lost 7 bases, with 5 bases spanning the gap. Looked up from germline, CDR1 is MGHDK and CDR2 is SYGVNS. The CDR3 extends over 11 amino acids. The CDR3 DNA follows: TGTGCCAGCAGTGGACTAAATGAGCAGTTCTTC. It encodes CASSGLNEQFF.

This clone has just one count. The chain uses TRBV7-2 and TRBJ2-5; 10 nucleotides agree with TRBD1. V shed 5 bases and J 5 bases; nucleotides not matched to a gene: 8. CDR3 length: 15 amino acids. Germline-derived CDR1 and CDR2 are SGHTA and FQGNSA. The CDR3 here is CASSTRTGGWETQYF. The CDR3 DNA follows: TGTGCCAGCAGCACCCGGACAGGGGGATGGGAGACCCAGTACTTC. Together with reference TRBV7-2 and TRBJ2-5, the CDR3 gives the full variable domain: GAGVSQSPSNKVTEKGKDVELRCDPISGHTALYWYRQSLGQGLEFLIYFQGNSAPDKSGLPSDRFSAERTGGSVSTLTIQRTQQEDSAVYLCASSTRTGGWETQYFGPGTRLLVL.

This chain connects TRBV10-2 to TRBJ2-5; tentative D call: TRBD1 (6 bases). V lost 6 bases, J lost 1 base, and 15 bases lay in between. CDR3 length: 15 amino acids. CDR1 and CDR2 (germline): WSHSY, SAAADI. CDR3 nucleotide sequence: TGCGCCAGCAGCCTAGGGGGTGGGTTCCAAGAGACCCAGTACTTC. This gives the protein CASSLGGGFQETQYF.

The genes are TRBV4-3 and TRBJ1-1; the D gene is possibly TRBD1 (6 bases). Germline V gives CDR1 LGHNA, CDR2 YSLEER. The CDR3 loop spans 13 amino acids. V shed 1 base and J shed 8 bases, with 11 bases lying between them. In DNA, the CDR3 is TGCGCCAGCAGCCAAGCTAGGGGGAAGGAAGCTTTCTTT. It is translated as CASSQARGKEAFF.

This rearrangement joins TRBV6-4 to TRBJ2-1; 12 nucleotides line up with TRBD2. CDR3 size: 14 residues. Germline CDR1 is MRHNA and CDR2 is SNTAGT. V trimming: 7 bases; J trimming: 12 bases; junction bases outside the gene matches: 10. In nucleotides, the CDR3 is TGTGCCAGCAACCGGACTAGCGGGGTTCTTTGGCAGTTCTTC. Its protein is CASNRTSGVLWQFF.